The TCR beta chain under discussion was sequenced for a study of T cells in Graves' hyperthyroidism and ophthalmopathy. This clonotype was counted many times. Amplified regions were TCR beta CDR3 sequences from RNA transcripts. Primed by the HTBI set, a first-round RT-PCR was run on the TCR CDR3. TCRdb reprocessed the multiplex PCR reads with MiXCR, giving one entry per CDR3 protein. The data contain about 840,000 distinct CDR3 sequences, around 39% of them singletons. Recently diagnosed hyperthyroidism of less than 2 months' duration affected patients aged 18 to 65. The germline CDR1 and CDR2 sequences are SEHNR and FQNEAQ (reference sequence). The CDR3 runs 15 residues. V trimming: 5 bases; J trimming: 3 bases; junction bases outside the gene matches: 9.

This clonotype originated in a man aged 18 to 35 with Graves' hyperthyroidism. The rearrangement uses TRBV7-9 and TRBJ2-5; 7 nucleotides align to TRBD2. Material: blood. The DNA for the CDR3 is TGTGCCAGCAGCCACCGCCCAGCGGGGAAAGAGACCCAGTACTTC. Amino acid sequence: CASSHRPAGKETQYF.